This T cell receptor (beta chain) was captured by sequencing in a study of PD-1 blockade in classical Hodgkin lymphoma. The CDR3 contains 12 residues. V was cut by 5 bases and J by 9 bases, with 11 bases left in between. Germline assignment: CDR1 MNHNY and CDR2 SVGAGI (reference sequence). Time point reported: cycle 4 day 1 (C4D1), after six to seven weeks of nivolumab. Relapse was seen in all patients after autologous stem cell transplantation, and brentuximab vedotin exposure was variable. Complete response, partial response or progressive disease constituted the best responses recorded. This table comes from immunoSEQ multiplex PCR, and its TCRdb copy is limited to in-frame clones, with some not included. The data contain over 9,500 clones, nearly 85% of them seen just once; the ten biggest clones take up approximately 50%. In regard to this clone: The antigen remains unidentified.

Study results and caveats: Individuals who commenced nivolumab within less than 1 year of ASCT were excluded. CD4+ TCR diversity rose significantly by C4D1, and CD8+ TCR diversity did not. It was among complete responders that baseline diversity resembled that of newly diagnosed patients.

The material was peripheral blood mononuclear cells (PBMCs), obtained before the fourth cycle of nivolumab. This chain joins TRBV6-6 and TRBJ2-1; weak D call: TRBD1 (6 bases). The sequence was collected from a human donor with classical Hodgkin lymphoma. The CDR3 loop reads CASSRDIGEQFF. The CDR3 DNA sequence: TGTGCCAGCAGTCGGGACATTGGTGAGCAGTTCTTC.